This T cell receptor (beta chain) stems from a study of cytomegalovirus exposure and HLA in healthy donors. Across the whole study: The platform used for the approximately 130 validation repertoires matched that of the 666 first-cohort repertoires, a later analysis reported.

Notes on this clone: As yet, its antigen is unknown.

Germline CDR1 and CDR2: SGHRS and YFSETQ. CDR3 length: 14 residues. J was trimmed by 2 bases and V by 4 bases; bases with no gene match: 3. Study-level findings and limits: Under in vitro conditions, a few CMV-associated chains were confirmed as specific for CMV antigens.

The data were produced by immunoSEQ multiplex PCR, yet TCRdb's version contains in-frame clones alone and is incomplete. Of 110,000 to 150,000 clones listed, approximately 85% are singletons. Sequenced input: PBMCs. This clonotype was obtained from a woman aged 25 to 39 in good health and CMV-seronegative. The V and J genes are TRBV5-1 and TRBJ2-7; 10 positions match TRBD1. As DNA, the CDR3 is TGCGCCAGCAGCCCGGGACAGGGGCCCTACGAGCAGTACTTC. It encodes CASSPGQGPYEQYF.